These 20 T cell receptor beta chains originate from one sample sequenced in a study of PD-1 blockade in classical Hodgkin lymphoma. Every single patient, without exception, relapsed after autologous stem cell transplantation, and brentuximab vedotin exposure varied. Here immunoSEQ multiplex PCR was the method, and the copy in TCRdb shows in-frame clones only, minus some. The data contain 120,000 to 150,000 clones, around 73% of them singletons. The sequences come from peripheral blood mononuclear cells (PBMCs), collected before the second cycle of nivolumab. The receptors were gathered from a human donor with classical Hodgkin lymphoma.

The rearrangement uses TRBV19 and TRBJ2-7; TRBD1 aligns across 11 bases. Per the germline V gene, CDR1 is LNHDA and CDR2 is SQIVND (reference sequence). The CDR3 totals 15 residues. Trimming removed 5 bases from V and 0 bases from J; junction bases left unmatched: 3. The CDR3 reads CASSVGTGGSYEQYF. The DNA of the CDR3 is TGTGCCAGTAGTGTCGGGACAGGGGGCTCCTACGAGCAGTACTTC.

The V call is TRBV15, the J call TRBJ2-3; D could derive from TRBD1 or TRBD2 (5 bases each). Germline V gene data show CDR1 as LNHNV and CDR2 as YYDKDF (reference sequence). The V and J ends lost 1 base and 0 bases respectively, with 29 bases between them. The CDR3 covers 22 residues. The DNA of the CDR3 is TGTGCCACCAGCAGAGCGTCGGGTGGGGGTTGGGCGGGCCGAACTAGCACAGATACGCAGTATTTT. It specifies CATSRASGGGWAGRTSTDTQYF.

In its sample, this clone was seen a few times. The chain is built from TRBV7-6 and TRBJ2-2; TRBD2 is a possible D gene (6 bases). Germline loops: CDR1 SGHVS, CDR2 FNYEAQ. This CDR3 spans 16 amino acids. Trimming shortened V by 1 base and J by 1 base, and 10 bases separated the two germline ends. CDR3 DNA sequence: TGTGCCAGCAGCTTAGAGTCTAGCGTGAACACCGGGGAGCTGTTTTTT. It codes for CASSLESSVNTGELFF.

V gene TRBV9 combines with J gene TRBJ1-3; D possibly corresponds to TRBD1 (5 bases). CDR1 and CDR2 (germline): SGDLS, YYNGEE. CDR3 length: 14 amino acids. Trimming left V 3 bases short and J 0 bases short, with 7 bases between. This chain's CDR3 is CASSGDSSGNTIYF. The DNA for the CDR3 is TGTGCCAGCAGCGGAGACAGCTCTGGAAACACCATATATTTT.

Details on this clone: Within the sample, other DNA sequences also encode this same CDR3. The chain recombines TRBV5-1 with TRBJ2-1, with D maybe TRBD2 (5 bases). Germline assignment: CDR1 SGHRS and CDR2 YFSETQ. The CDR3 is 15 amino acids. The ends were cut back, 0 bases at V and 0 bases at J, with 7 bases in the middle. In nucleotides, the CDR3 is TGCGCCAGCAGCTTGGAAGGGAGCTCCTACAATGAGCAGTTCTTC. Translating gives CASSLEGSSYNEQFF.

The chain employs TRBV27 and TRBJ2-1; maybe TRBD1 (5 bases). The CDR3 runs to 13 residues. Per germline, CDR1 MNHEY and CDR2 SMNVEV (reference sequence). V lost 6 bases and J 9 bases, leaving 15 bases between the germline ends. This chain's CDR3 is CASRGRALSEQFF. DNA of the CDR3: TGTGCCAGCAGGGGCAGGGCTCTCAGTGAGCAGTTCTTC.

CDR3 sequence: CASSRSDRAPGELFF. The CDR3, as DNA: TGTGCCAGCAGCCGAAGCGACAGGGCCCCCGGGGAGCTGTTTTTT. The chain has TRBV11-3 and TRBJ2-2; 7 bases fit TRBD1. Germline loops: CDR1 SGHNT, CDR2 YENEEA. The V segment lost 5 bases and the J segment 6 bases; nucleotides outside the gene matches: 9. The CDR3 extends over 15 amino acids.

The chain combines TRBV9 with TRBJ2-2; D tentatively reads TRBD1 or TRBD2 (5 bases each). Germline V lookup: CDR1 SGDLS, CDR2 YYNGEE. The CDR3 totals 14 residues. The V and J ends lost 7 bases and 3 bases respectively, with 13 bases between them. The CDR3 nucleotides read TGTGCCAGCTCGGGACCGGCCCACACCGGGGAGCTGTTTTTT. Translated: CASSGPAHTGELFF.

The chain is built from TRBV29-1 and TRBJ2-7; D is undetermined. The CDR3 sequence is 12 residues long. V was trimmed by 1 base and J by 0 bases, leaving 4 bases between them. From germline, CDR1 is SQVTM and CDR2 ANQGSEA. The CDR3 bases are TGCAGCGTTGAAGGACACTCCTACGAGCAGTACTTC. Encoded protein: CSVEGHSYEQYF.

This chain links TRBV6-5 with TRBJ2-7; 7 bases match TRBD1. The V gene's germline CDR1 is MNHEY and CDR2 SVGAGI. J gave up 7 bases and V 6 bases, and 9 bases lay outside the gene matches. The CDR3 has 13 amino acids. CDR3 residues: CASRRPRGQEQYF. DNA for the CDR3: TGTGCCAGCAGGCGCCCAAGGGGGCAAGAGCAGTACTTC.

The chain has TRBV19 and TRBJ2-7; D is unresolved. The ends were cut back, 5 bases at V and 0 bases at J, with 14 bases in the middle. The CDR3 totals 15 residues. Germline CDR1 LNHDA, CDR2 SQIVND (reference sequence). CDR3 in DNA: TGTGCCAGTAGTGAACACATAAGCGTCTCCTACGAGCAGTACTTC. It encodes CASSEHISVSYEQYF.

A few counts support this clone. This CDR3 is also generated by other DNA sequences in the sample. The gene calls are TRBV7-6 and TRBJ2-5, with 7 nucleotides matching TRBD1. This CDR3 is built from 14 residues. The ends lost 5 bases at V and 4 bases at J; junction bases unmatched: 7. The V gene's germline CDR1 is SGHVS and CDR2 FNYEAQ. CDR3 in DNA: TGTGCCAGCAGCCGGCGACAGGGTCGAGAGACCCAGTACTTC. Amino acids: CASSRRQGRETQYF.

The chain joins TRBV5-4 to TRBJ2-1, with 8 positions matching TRBD2. The V and J ends lost 3 bases and 5 bases, in that order; junction bases with no gene match: 7. This CDR3 is built from 15 residues. Germline assignment: CDR1 SGHNT and CDR2 YYREEE (reference sequence). CDR3 sequence (DNA): TGTGCCAGCAGCTCACCAGCGGGGGACCACAATGAGCAGTTCTTC. Translation: CASSSPAGDHNEQFF.

This chain connects TRBV25-1 to TRBJ1-2, with no clear D. The CDR3 has 12 residues. Germline CDR1 MGHDK, CDR2 SYGVNS. V was clipped by 2 bases and J by 2 bases, with 3 bases between them. DNA of the CDR3: TGTGCCAGCAGTGAACAGAACTATGGCTACACCTTC. Its translation is CASSEQNYGYTF.

This clone appeared a few times. This chain uses TRBV5-1 with TRBJ1-4; D is uncertain. The germline CDR1 and CDR2 sequences are SGHRS and YFSETQ. The CDR3 extends over 15 amino acids. V lost 0 bases, J lost 1 base, and 7 bases lay in between. The CDR3 region has the DNA TGCGCCAGCAGCTTGGATCGGGGAACTAATGAAAAACTGTTTTTT. Its translation: CASSLDRGTNEKLFF.

The chain joins TRBV2 to TRBJ2-6; 7 nucleotides align to TRBD1. This CDR3 comprises 16 residues. With 4 bases clipped from V and 2 bases from J, the junction kept 5 bases outside the gene matches. Germline V CDR1 and CDR2: SNHLY, FYNNEI. CDR3 nucleotide sequence: TGTGCCAGCAGTGGACAGGGCCTTGCTGGGGCCAACGTCCTGACTTTC. Translated, it gives CASSGQGLAGANVLTF.

The chain employs TRBV4-1 and TRBJ2-1; D unclear. Germline V lookup: CDR1 MGHRA, CDR2 YSYEKL. This CDR3 comprises 16 residues. V lost 1 base to trimming and J lost 4 bases, with 14 bases between them. In nucleotides, the CDR3 is TGCGCCAGCAGCCAAGGGCTAGTGGCCCCTTACAATGAGCAGTTCTTC. Its translation: CASSQGLVAPYNEQFF.

The rearrangement uses TRBV19 and TRBJ1-3, with D possibly matching TRBD1 (5 bases). Per germline, CDR1 LNHDA and CDR2 SQIVND (reference sequence). Trimming cost V 5 bases and J 1 base, with 12 bases left between them. This CDR3 spans 15 amino acids. DNA of the CDR3: TGTGCCAGTAGTCTTTCAGGGTCTTCTGGAAACACCATATATTTT. This codes for CASSLSGSSGNTIYF.

V usage is TRBV29-1 and J usage is TRBJ2-2; unclear D gene. The ends were cut back, 7 bases at V and 3 bases at J, with 12 bases in the middle. CDR1 is SQVTM, CDR2 ANQGSEA, per germline. The CDR3 length is 13 residues. CDR3 loop: CSAAIRYTGELFF. CDR3 nucleotides: TGCAGCGCTGCGATCAGGTACACCGGGGAGCTGTTTTTT.

This sequence joins TRBV4-2 and TRBJ2-5, with D possibly called TRBD1 or TRBD2 (6 bases each). Germline V gene data show CDR1 as LGHNA and CDR2 as YNFKEQ. Deletions cut 1 base from V and 4 bases from J, with 25 bases between. This CDR3 comprises 19 residues. The CDR3 DNA follows: TGTGCCAGCAGCCAAGTTAGAGTGAGGTCGGGGGCAGATGGAGAGACCCAGTACTTC. It encodes CASSQVRVRSGADGETQYF.